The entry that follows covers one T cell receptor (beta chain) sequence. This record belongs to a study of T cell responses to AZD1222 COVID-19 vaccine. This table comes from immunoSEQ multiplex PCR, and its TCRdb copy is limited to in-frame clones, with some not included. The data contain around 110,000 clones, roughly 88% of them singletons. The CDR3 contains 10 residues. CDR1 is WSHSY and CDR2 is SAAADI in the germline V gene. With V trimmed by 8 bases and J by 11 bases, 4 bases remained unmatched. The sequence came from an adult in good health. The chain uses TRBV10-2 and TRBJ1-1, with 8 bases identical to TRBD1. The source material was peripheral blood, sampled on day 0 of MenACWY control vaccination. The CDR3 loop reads CASGQGRAFF. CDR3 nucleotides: TGCGCCAGCGGACAGGGACGGGCTTTCTTT.